Listed here are 27 T cell receptor beta chains from one sample, sequenced in a study of breast tumors, draining lymph nodes, adjacent tissues. TCRdb re-called the multiplex PCR reads with MiXCR, one entry per CDR3 protein. This table holds under 150,000 distinct CDR3 sequences, 20% to 25% found once. Axillary draining lymph nodes of breast cancer patients supplied the node samples. The material sequenced was axillary lymph node tissue. These receptors came from a female donor with breast cancer. Some clones in this sample may be carry-over from other donors' samples.

A remark on this clonotype: A much larger clone differs from this one at a single base, so this may be a read error. The chain links TRBV24-1 to TRBJ2-1; maybe TRBD1 (7 bases). Germline CDR1 is KGHDR and CDR2 is SFDVKD. CDR3 length: 16 amino acids. The V gene lost 1 base and the J gene lost 9 bases, with 18 bases spanning the gap. The CDR3 DNA sequence: TGTGCCACCAGTGATTTCACCGAGACAGGGAGGAGTGAGCAGTTCTTC. This translates into CATSDFTETGRSEQFF.

This clonotype appeared many times. The chain is built from TRBV15 and TRBJ2-7; the D gene is possibly TRBD1 (6 bases). The CDR3 loop spans 14 amino acids. Between the trimmed V and J ends, which lost 5 bases and 2 bases, there was a span of 13 bases. CDR1 and CDR2 (germline): LNHNV, YYDKDF (reference sequence). The CDR3, as DNA: TGTGCCACCAGCCCATACAGGGTCCCCTACGAGCAGTACTTC. It is translated as CATSPYRVPYEQYF.

Ten or more counts support this clonotype. This chain joins TRBV30 and TRBJ2-7, with TRBD2 matching over 8 bases. The CDR3 is 13 amino acids. The germline V gene encodes CDR1 GTSNPN and CDR2 SVGIG (reference sequence). V lost 3 bases, J lost 3 bases, and 4 bases stayed unmatched. The CDR3: CAWSGTSGYEQYF. The DNA for the CDR3 is TGTGCCTGGAGCGGGACTAGTGGCTACGAGCAGTACTTC.

As for this clonotype: Given a much more abundant clone one base away, this may be a read error. The V call is TRBV15, the J call TRBJ2-5; D remains unclear. Germline V gene sequence: CDR1 LNHNV, CDR2 YYDKDF (reference sequence). The CDR3 loop spans 14 amino acids. DNA of the CDR3: TGTGCCACCAGCGGAGATGTGCAACAAGAGACCCAGTACTTC. It specifies CATSGDVQQETQYF. Drawing the rest from reference TRBV15 and TRBJ2-5, the complete variable domain is DAMVIQNPRYQVTQFGKPVTLSCSQTLNHNVMYWYQQKSSQAPKLLFHYYDKDFNNEADTPDNFQSRRPNTSFCFLDIRSPGLGDTAMYLCATSGDVQQETQYFGPGTRLLVL.

Ten or more counts support this clonotype. The genes are TRBV11-3 and TRBJ2-1; D might be TRBD1 (5 bases). Germline CDR1 is SGHNT and CDR2 is YENEEA. V dropped 0 bases and J dropped 4 bases, with 10 bases sitting between them. The CDR3 runs to 15 residues. In DNA, the CDR3 is TGTGCCAGCAGCTTAGATCAGGGAACTTACAATGAGCAGTTCTTC. It translates to CASSLDQGTYNEQFF.

Remarks on this clonotype: This is likely a read error, given that the CDR3 carries no conserved phenylalanine or tryptophan at its end. The rearrangement joins TRBV4-1 to TRBJ2-7; possibly TRBD1 for D (5 bases). The CDR3 loop spans 14 amino acids. Germline V gene lookup returns CDR1 MGHRA and CDR2 YSYEKL. CDR3 coding DNA: TGCGTCAGCAGCCAAGATACAGGATCCTACGAGCAGTACCTC. This sequence encodes CVSSQDTGSYEQYL.

Many counts were recorded for this clonotype. The genes are TRBV6-1 and TRBJ1-6; a possible D gene is TRBD1 (5 bases). This CDR3 is 15 amino acids long. Per the germline V gene, CDR1 is MNHNS and CDR2 is SASEGT. Trimming pared 3 bases from V and 7 bases from J, leaving 13 bases between. CDR3 amino acids: CASSDKTAQNSPLHF. The CDR3 bases are TGTGCCAGCAGTGACAAGACAGCACAAAATTCACCCCTCCACTTT.

There are many counts of this clonotype. The genes are TRBV11-1 and TRBJ2-2; D call uncertain. Per germline, CDR1 SGHAT and CDR2 FQDESV (reference sequence). This CDR3 is 15 amino acids long. V was cut by 6 bases and J by 4 bases, with 15 bases left in between. The CDR3 DNA follows: TGTGCCAGCAGAAAAACGAGGATTAGCACCGGGGAGCTGTTTTTT. This encodes CASRKTRISTGELFF.

This clonotype was counted at least ten times. The chain links TRBV6-5 to TRBJ2-6; no firm D call. Trimming took off 2 bases at V and 2 bases at J, with 7 bases between the two ends. Germline V lookup: CDR1 MNHEY, CDR2 SVGAGI. CDR3 length: 15 amino acids. DNA for the CDR3: TGTGCCAGCAGTTACCTGGGGACTGGGGCCAACGTCCTGACTTTC. Its translation: CASSYLGTGANVLTF.

In this sample, this clonotype turned up many times. The chain has TRBV7-8 and TRBJ1-6; 9 nucleotides line up with TRBD1. With 5 bases clipped from V and 12 bases from J, the junction kept 5 bases outside the gene matches. The CDR3 sequence is 13 residues long. CDR1 SGHVS and CDR2 FQNEAQ come from the germline V gene. CDR3 nucleotide sequence: TGTGCCAGCAGCGACCGACAGGGGGGACCCCTCCACTTT. Its translation: CASSDRQGGPLHF. Combining the CDR3 with reference TRBV7-8 and TRBJ1-6 gives the whole variable domain GAGVSQSPRYKVAKRGQDVALRCDPISGHVSLFWYQQALGQGPEFLTYFQNEAQLDKSGLPSDRFFAERPEGSVSTLKIQRTQQEDSAVYLCASSDRQGGPLHFGNGTRLTVT.

This clonotype was seen at least ten times. The chain recombines TRBV19 with TRBJ2-1; D is perhaps TRBD1 (7 bases). V shed 5 bases and J shed 10 bases, with 27 bases lying between them. Germline V lookup: CDR1 LNHDA, CDR2 SQIVND (reference sequence). The CDR3 is made up of 17 amino acids. The CDR3 nucleotides are TGTGCCAGTAGTCCCAGGGGGTCGATCGGCGGGATCTCCGAGCAGTTCTTC. Its translation is CASSPRGSIGGISEQFF.

This clonotype appeared many times. This chain links TRBV10-3 with TRBJ2-7; 8 nucleotides line up with TRBD2. V gave up 11 bases and J gave up 7 bases; unmatched junction bases: 16. CDR1 and CDR2 from the germline V gene are ENHRY and SYGVKD. This CDR3 contains 14 residues. CDR3 bases: TGTGCCGCGTCGGGAGGAGCGGGAGTGGGGGAGCAGTACTTC. Its translation: CAASGGAGVGEQYF.

This clonotype came up many times. This sequence joins TRBV4-2 and TRBJ2-5; D might be TRBD2 (6 bases). Germline values: CDR1 LGHNA, CDR2 YNFKEQ. Trimming stripped 4 bases from V and 0 bases from J, with 18 bases between. This CDR3 has 17 residues. CDR3 coding DNA: TGTGCCAGCAGCCCTGGTCCCGGGAGAGAGCACCAAGAGACCCAGTACTTC. This codes for CASSPGPGREHQETQYF.

This clonotype was found many times. This chain connects TRBV28 to TRBJ2-3; D not certain. The V gene's germline CDR1 is MDHEN and CDR2 SYDVKM. The CDR3 runs to 12 residues. Trimming cost V 5 bases and J 6 bases, with 9 bases left between them. CDR3 sequence (DNA): TGTGCCAGCAGTATCCTCCTCGATACGCAGTATTTT. This sequence encodes CASSILLDTQYF.

Points on this clonotype: A clone one base away is much larger, so this may be a read error. The chain employs TRBV6-1 and TRBJ1-2; D is possibly TRBD1 (5 bases). The CDR3 contains 17 residues. Germline V gives CDR1 MNHNS, CDR2 SASEGT. In DNA form, the CDR3 reads TGTTCCAGCAGTGAATCCCAACGACAGTGGAGCGGCTATGGCTACACCTTC. Its protein product is CSSSESQRQWSGYGYTF.

About this clonotype itself: A much more abundant neighbour one base away suggests this may be a read error. This rearrangement joins TRBV5-6 to TRBJ2-7; D may be TRBD2 (6 bases). The CDR3 covers 13 residues. The V end lost 3 bases, the J end lost 7 bases, and 14 bases lay between the germline ends. Per the germline V gene, CDR1 is SGHDT and CDR2 is YYEEEE. CDR3 in DNA: TGTGCCAGCAGCTGGACGGAGGGTGGAGAGCAGTACTTC. Translation: CASSWTEGGEQYF.

On this clonotype itself: Being one base from a much bigger clone, this may be a read error. The conserved final phenylalanine or tryptophan is absent from the CDR3, which likely points to a read error. The chain employs TRBV19 and TRBJ2-2, with 10 bases aligning to TRBD1. This CDR3 comprises 15 residues. The V gene's germline CDR1 is LNHDA and CDR2 SQIVND (reference sequence). With 9 bases clipped from V and 6 bases from J, the junction kept 10 bases outside the gene matches. The DNA of the CDR3 is TGTGCCAGCAAACCCGGGACAGGGGTCTCCGGGGAGCTGTTTTCT. It specifies CASKPGTGVSGELFS.

This clonotype was observed many times. The rearrangement links TRBV10-3 to TRBJ2-1; TRBD2 is a possible D gene (6 bases). The CDR3 runs 13 residues. Trimming cost V 9 bases and J 2 bases, with 11 bases left between them. Germline V gene sequence: CDR1 ENHRY, CDR2 SYGVKD. DNA of the CDR3: TGTGCCATGAGGCGGGATCCCTACAATGAGCAGTTCTTC. It yields the protein CAMRRDPYNEQFF.

This clonotype has ten or more counts. V is TRBV20-1 and J is TRBJ2-5; D is perhaps TRBD2 (6 bases). Trimming removed 6 bases at V and 5 bases at J, with 22 bases between. The CDR3 loop spans 15 amino acids. Germline CDR1 reads DFQATT; CDR2 reads SNEGSKA (reference sequence). The CDR3 region has the DNA TGCAGTGCGGAGGGGAGCGAGATGGGGGAGGAGACCCAGTACTTC. Translation gives CSAEGSEMGEETQYF.

This clonotype was seen at least ten times. This chain uses TRBV25-1 with TRBJ1-4; 7 bases are shared with TRBD1. The germline gives CDR1 MGHDK, CDR2 SYGVNS. This CDR3 has 16 residues. V lost 4 bases to trimming and J lost 2 bases; unmatched junction nucleotides: 7. The CDR3 loop is CASSAARGQTNEKLFF. The CDR3 coding sequence is TGTGCCAGCAGTGCGGCCAGGGGACAGACTAATGAAAAACTGTTTTTT.

V usage is TRBV4-1 and J usage is TRBJ1-1; weak D call: TRBD1 (5 bases). Germline loops: CDR1 MGHRA, CDR2 YSYEKL. Trimming left V 0 bases short and J 2 bases short, with 22 bases between. The CDR3 extends over 19 amino acids. DNA for the CDR3: TGCGCCAGCAGCCAAGATCCCCGTAGGGGTCAGGGCTTCAACACTGAAGCTTTCTTT. This translates into CASSQDPRRGQGFNTEAFF.

There are many counts of this clonotype. The gene calls are TRBV10-2 and TRBJ2-1, with D uncertain. This CDR3 comprises 13 residues. Trimming removed 6 bases from V and 0 bases from J, with 6 bases in between. Germline CDR1 is WSHSY and CDR2 is SAAADI. The CDR3 region is CASRAGSYNEQFF. In nucleotides, the CDR3 is TGCGCCAGCAGGGCAGGCTCCTACAATGAGCAGTTCTTC.

The table lists this clonotype with many counts. The genes are TRBV20-1 and TRBJ1-2; TRBD1 might be the D (5 bases). The germline CDR1 and CDR2 sequences are DFQATT and SNEGSKA (reference sequence). CDR3 length equals 12 residues. V lost 3 bases, J lost 0 bases, and 5 bases lay in between. CDR3 protein: CSARTANYGYTF. For the CDR3, the DNA is TGCAGTGCTAGGACAGCTAACTATGGCTACACCTTC.

This clonotype was seen repeatedly, ten times or more. The V and J genes are TRBV20-1 and TRBJ2-7, with a weak D call TRBD1 (6 bases). The V and J ends lost 6 bases and 2 bases respectively, with 8 bases between them. This CDR3 contains 11 residues. Germline loops: CDR1 DFQATT, CDR2 SNEGSKA (reference sequence). CDR3 sequence reads: CSARTAYEQYF. The CDR3 DNA reads TGCAGTGCAAGGACAGCCTACGAGCAGTACTTC.

This sequence joins TRBV7-8 and TRBJ2-4; D is perhaps TRBD1 (6 bases). Deletions cut 5 bases from V and 1 base from J, with 6 bases between. Per germline, CDR1 SGHVS and CDR2 FQNEAQ. The CDR3 extends over 13 amino acids. The CDR3 protein is CASSDRAKNIQYF. For the CDR3, the DNA is TGTGCCAGCAGCGACAGGGCCAAAAACATTCAGTACTTC.

The V and J genes are TRBV14 and TRBJ2-1, with 7 bases fitting TRBD1. V shed 4 bases, J shed 9 bases, and the junction held 3 bases outside the gene matches. CDR3 length equals 12 residues. The germline V gene has CDR1 SGHDN and CDR2 FVKESK. The CDR3 reads CASSLTGVEQFF. The CDR3 bases are TGTGCCAGCAGCCTTACAGGGGTTGAGCAGTTCTTC.

As concerns this clonotype: Possible read error: a much larger clone is one base away. The CDR3 nucleotides are TGCGCCAGCAGCCAAGGAAAGAACACCGGGGAGCTGGTTTTT. Translation gives CASSQGKNTGELVF. The chain is built from TRBV4-3 and TRBJ2-2; possibly TRBD2 for D (5 bases). This CDR3 has 14 residues. Germline CDR1 LGHNA, CDR2 YSLEER.